The present T cell receptor (beta chain) was sequenced within a study of blood T cell repertoires in COVID-19. About the study: COVID-19 samples collected from the United States, Italy and Spain covered acute and convalescent phases.

The cohort comprised adults aged about 18 to 90 years residing in under 30 US areas. Assignment of participants to cohorts was predicated upon participant-reported clinical history. Among Cohort 3 donors, those recovered had two negative PCRs, clearance, or symptom resolution. This clone was observed a single time. V lost 1 base to trimming and J lost 3 bases, with 6 bases between them. The CDR3 totals 13 residues. In germline, CDR1 is LGHNA, CDR2 YNFKEQ. Using immunoSEQ multiplex PCR, the repertoire was profiled, and TCRdb retains in-frame clones only, with some absent. The data contain 250,000 to 300,000 clones, approximately 85% of them seen just once; the ten biggest clones take up less than 2.5%.

Sequencing used PBMCs or T cells enriched from blood (not recorded which). This chain uses TRBV4-2 with TRBJ1-1, with TRBD1 as a possible D gene (5 bases). The clonotype comes from a woman in her forties or fifties who had recovered from COVID-19. CDR3 residues: CASSQVGDTEAFF. The DNA of the CDR3 is TGTGCCAGCAGCCAAGTAGGGGACACTGAAGCTTTCTTT.